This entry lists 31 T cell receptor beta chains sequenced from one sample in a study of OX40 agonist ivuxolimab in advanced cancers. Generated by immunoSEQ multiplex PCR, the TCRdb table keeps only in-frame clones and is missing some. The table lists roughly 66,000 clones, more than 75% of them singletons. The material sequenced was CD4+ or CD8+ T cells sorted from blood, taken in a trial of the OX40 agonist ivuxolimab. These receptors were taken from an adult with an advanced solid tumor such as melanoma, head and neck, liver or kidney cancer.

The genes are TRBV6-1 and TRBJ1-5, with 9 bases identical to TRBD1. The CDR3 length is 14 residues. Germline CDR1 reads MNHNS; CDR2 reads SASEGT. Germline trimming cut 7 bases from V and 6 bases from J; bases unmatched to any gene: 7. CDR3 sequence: CASILDRGGQPQHF. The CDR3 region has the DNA TGTGCCAGCATCCTTGACAGGGGGGGTCAGCCCCAGCATTTT.

In DNA form, the CDR3 reads TGTGCCAGCAGTGGTCTGTCCTACAATGAGCAGTTCTTC. Protein product: CASSGLSYNEQFF. The chain joins TRBV2 to TRBJ2-1; no firm D call. Germline CDR1 is SNHLY and CDR2 is FYNNEI. This CDR3 spans 13 amino acids. V was clipped by 4 bases and J by 1 base, with 5 bases between them.

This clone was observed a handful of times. CDR3 in amino acids: CASSLALEQYF. The CDR3 DNA is TGTGCCAGCAGCTTAGCGCTCGAGCAGTACTTC. The chain recombines TRBV7-2 with TRBJ2-7; no clear D gene. Per the germline V gene, CDR1 is SGHTA and CDR2 is FQGNSA. V was cut by 0 bases and J by 6 bases, with 3 bases left in between. The CDR3 contains 11 residues.

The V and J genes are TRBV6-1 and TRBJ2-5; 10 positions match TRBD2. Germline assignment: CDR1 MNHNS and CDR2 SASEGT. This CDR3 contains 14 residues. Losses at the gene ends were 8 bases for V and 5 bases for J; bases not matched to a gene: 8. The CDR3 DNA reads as TGTGCCAGCGTTCCTAGCGGGGGAAGGGAGACCCAGTACTTC. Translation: CASVPSGGRETQYF.

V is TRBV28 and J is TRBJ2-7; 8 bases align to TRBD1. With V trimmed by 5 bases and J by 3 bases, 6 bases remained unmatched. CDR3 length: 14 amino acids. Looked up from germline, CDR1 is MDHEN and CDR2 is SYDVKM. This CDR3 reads CASSLRTGSYEQYV. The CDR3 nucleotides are TGTGCCAGCAGTCTGAGGACAGGGAGCTACGAGCAGTACGTC.

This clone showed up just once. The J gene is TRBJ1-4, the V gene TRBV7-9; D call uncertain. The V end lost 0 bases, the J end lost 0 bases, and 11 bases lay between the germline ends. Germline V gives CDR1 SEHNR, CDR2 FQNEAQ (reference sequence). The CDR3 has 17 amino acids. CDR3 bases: TGTGCCAGCAGCTTAGCGCTAACTGGAGCAACTAATGAAAAACTGTTTTTT. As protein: CASSLALTGATNEKLFF. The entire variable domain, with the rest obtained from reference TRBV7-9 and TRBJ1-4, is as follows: DTGVSQNPRHKITKRGQNVTFRCDPISEHNRLYWYRQTLGQGPEFLTYFQNEAQLEKSRLLSDRFSAERPKGSFSTLEIQRTEQGDSAMYLCASSLALTGATNEKLFFGSGTQLSVL.

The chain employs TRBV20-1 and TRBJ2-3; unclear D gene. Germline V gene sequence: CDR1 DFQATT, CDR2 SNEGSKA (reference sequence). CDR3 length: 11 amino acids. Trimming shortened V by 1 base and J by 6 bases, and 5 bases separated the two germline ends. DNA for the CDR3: TGCAGTGCTAGAGTAGCTGATACGCAGTATTTT. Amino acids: CSARVADTQYF.

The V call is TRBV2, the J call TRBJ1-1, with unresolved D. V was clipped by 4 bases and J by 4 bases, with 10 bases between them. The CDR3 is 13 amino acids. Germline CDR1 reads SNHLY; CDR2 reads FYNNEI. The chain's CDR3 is CASSVTPFTEAFF. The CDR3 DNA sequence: TGTGCCAGCAGTGTGACACCTTTCACTGAAGCTTTCTTT.

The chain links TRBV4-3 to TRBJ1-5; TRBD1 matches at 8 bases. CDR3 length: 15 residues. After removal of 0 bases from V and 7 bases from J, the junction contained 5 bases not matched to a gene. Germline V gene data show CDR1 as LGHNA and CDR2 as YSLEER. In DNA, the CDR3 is TGCGCCAGCAGCCAAGATGGAACAGGGGGGCAGCCCCAGCATTTT. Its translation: CASSQDGTGGQPQHF.

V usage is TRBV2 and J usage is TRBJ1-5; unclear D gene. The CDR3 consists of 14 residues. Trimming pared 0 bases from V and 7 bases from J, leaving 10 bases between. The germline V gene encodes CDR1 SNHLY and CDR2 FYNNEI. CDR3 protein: CASSEAHGRQPQHF. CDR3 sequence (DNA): TGTGCCAGCAGTGAAGCTCACGGTAGGCAGCCCCAGCATTTT.

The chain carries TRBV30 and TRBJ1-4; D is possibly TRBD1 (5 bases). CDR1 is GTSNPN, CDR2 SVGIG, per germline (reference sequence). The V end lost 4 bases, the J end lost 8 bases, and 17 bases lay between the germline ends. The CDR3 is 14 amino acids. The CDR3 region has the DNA TGTGCCTGGACCCCCGGGGCAGGGAGGGAAAAACTGTTTTTT. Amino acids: CAWTPGAGREKLFF.

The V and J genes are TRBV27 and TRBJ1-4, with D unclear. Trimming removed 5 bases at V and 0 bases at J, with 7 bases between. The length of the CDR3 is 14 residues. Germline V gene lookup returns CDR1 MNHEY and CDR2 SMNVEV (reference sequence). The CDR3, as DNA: TGTGCCAGCAGTAGGCGTGCAACTAATGAAAAACTGTTTTTT. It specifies CASSRRATNEKLFF.

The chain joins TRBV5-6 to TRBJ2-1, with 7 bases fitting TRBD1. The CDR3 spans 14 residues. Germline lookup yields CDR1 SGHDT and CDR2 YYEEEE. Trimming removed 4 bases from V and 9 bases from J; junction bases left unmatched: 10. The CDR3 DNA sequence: TGTGCCAGCAGCGCAGATACAGGGGCCGGTGAGCAGTTCTTC. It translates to CASSADTGAGEQFF.

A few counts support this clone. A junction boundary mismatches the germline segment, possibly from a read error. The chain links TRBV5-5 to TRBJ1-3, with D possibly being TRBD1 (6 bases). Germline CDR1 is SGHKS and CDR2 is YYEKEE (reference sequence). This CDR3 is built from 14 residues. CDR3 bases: TGTGCCAGCAGCCCTGGGACATCTGCAAACACCATATATTTT. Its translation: CASSPGTSANTIYF.

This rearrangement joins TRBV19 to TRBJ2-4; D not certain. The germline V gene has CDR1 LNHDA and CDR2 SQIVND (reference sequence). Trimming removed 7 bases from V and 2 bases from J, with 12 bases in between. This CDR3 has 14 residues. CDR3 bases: TGTGCCAGTACCCCTCCGGGCACCAAAAACATTCAGTACTTC. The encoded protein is CASTPPGTKNIQYF.

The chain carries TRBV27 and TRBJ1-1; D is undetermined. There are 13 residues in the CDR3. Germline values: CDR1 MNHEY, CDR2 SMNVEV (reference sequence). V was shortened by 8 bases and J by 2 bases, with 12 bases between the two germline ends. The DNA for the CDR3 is TGTGCCAGCTCCCGGGCACGAAACACTGAAGCTTTCTTT. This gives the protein CASSRARNTEAFF.

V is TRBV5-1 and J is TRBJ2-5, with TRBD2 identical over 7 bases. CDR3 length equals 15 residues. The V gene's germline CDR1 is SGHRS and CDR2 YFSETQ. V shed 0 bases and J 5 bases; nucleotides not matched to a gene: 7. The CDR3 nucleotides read TGCGCCAGCAGCTTGGAATCTTACGGGAGGGAGACCCAGTACTTC. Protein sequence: CASSLESYGRETQYF.

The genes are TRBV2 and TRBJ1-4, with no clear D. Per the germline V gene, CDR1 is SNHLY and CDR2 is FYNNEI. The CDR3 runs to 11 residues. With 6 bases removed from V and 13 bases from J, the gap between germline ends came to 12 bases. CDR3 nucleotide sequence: TGTGCCAGCAGGGCAATGGGGAGACTGTTTTTT. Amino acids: CASRAMGRLFF.

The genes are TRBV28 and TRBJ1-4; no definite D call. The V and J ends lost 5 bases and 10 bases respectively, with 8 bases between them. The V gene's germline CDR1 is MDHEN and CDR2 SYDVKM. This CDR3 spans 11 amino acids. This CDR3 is CASSTVGKLFF. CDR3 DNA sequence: TGTGCCAGCAGTACAGTTGGAAAACTGTTTTTT.

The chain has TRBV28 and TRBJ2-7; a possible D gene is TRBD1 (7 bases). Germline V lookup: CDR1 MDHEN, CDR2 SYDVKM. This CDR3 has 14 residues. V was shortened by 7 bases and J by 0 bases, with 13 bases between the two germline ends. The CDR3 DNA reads TGTGCCAGCAAGGGGGCGGGGTACTCCTACGAGCAGTACTTC. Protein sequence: CASKGAGYSYEQYF.

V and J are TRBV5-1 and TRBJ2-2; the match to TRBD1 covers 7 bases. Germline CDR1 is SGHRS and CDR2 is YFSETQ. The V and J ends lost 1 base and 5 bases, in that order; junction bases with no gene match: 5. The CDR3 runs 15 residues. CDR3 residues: CASSLNRGKTGELFF. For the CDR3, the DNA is TGCGCCAGCAGCTTGAACAGGGGAAAAACCGGGGAGCTGTTTTTT.

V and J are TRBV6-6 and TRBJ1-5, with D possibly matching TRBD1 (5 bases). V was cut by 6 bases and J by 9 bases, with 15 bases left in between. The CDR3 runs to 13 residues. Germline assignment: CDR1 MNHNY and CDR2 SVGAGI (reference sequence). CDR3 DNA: TGTGCCAGCAGGACAGAGGGATTAATGCCCCAGCATTTT. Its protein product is CASRTEGLMPQHF.

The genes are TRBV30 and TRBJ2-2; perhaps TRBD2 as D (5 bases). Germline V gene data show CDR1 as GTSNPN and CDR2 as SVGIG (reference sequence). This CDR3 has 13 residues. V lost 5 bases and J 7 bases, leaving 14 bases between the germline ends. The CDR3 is CAWSGYAVGELFF. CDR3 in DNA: TGTGCCTGGTCGGGGTACGCCGTCGGGGAGCTGTTTTTT.

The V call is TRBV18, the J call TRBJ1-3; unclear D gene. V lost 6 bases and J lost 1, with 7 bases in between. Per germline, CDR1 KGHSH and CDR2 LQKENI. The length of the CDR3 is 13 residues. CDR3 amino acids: CASSMISGNTIYF. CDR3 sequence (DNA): TGTGCCAGCTCGATGATTTCTGGAAACACCATATATTTT.

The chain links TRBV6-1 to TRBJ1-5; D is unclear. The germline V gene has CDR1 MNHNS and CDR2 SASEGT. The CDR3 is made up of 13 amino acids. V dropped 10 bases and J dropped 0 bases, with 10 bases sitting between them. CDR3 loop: CATTGDSNQPQHF. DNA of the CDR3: TGTGCCACCACTGGAGATAGCAATCAGCCCCAGCATTTT.

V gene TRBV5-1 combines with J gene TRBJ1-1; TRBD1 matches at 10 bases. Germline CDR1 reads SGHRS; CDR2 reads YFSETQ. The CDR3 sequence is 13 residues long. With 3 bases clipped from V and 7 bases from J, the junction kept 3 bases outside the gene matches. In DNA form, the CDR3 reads TGCGCCAGCAGCTCCCGGGACAGGGGTGAAGCTTTCTTT. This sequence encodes CASSSRDRGEAFF.

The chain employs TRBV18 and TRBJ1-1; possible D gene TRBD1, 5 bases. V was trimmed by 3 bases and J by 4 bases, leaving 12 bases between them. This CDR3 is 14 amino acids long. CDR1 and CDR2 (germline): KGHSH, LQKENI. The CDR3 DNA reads TGTGCCAGCTCACCTGAAGCAGGGATCACTGAAGCTTTCTTT. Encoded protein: CASSPEAGITEAFF.

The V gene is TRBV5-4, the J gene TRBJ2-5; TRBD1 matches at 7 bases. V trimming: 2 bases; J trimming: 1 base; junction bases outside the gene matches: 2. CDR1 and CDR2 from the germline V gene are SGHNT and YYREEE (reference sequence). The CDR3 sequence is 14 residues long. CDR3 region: CASSLQGSQETQYF. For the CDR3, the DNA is TGTGCCAGCAGCTTACAGGGGTCCCAAGAGACCCAGTACTTC.

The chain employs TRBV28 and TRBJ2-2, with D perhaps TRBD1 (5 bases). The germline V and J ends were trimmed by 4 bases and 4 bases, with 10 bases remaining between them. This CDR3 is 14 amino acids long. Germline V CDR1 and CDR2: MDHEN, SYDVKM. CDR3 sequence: CASSSPGFTGELFF. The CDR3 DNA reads TGTGCCAGCAGTTCACCAGGGTTCACCGGGGAGCTGTTTTTT.

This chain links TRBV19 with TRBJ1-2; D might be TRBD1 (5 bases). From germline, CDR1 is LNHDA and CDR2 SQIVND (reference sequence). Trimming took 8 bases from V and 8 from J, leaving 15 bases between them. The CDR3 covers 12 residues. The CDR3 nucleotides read TGTGCCAGTTCGGGGACCCGCATGGGCTACACCTTC. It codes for CASSGTRMGYTF.

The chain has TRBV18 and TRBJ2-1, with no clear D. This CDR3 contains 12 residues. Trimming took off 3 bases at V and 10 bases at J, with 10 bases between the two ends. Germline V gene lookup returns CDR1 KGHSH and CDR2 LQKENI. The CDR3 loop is CASSPHPDEQFF. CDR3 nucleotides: TGTGCCAGCTCACCTCATCCCGACGAGCAGTTCTTC.